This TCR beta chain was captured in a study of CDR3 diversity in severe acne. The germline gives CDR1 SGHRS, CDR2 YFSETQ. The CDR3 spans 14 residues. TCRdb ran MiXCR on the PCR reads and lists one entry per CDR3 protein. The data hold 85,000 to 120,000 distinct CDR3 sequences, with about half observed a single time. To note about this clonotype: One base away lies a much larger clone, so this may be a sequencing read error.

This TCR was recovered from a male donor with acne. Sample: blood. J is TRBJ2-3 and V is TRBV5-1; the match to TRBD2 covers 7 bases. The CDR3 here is CASCLGGTTDTQYF. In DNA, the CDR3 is TGCGCCAGCTGCTTGGGGGGGACTACAGATACGCAGTATTTT. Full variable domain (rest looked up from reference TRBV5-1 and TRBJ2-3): KAGVTQTPRYLIKTRGQQVTLSCSPISGHRSVSWYQQTPGQGLQFLFEYFSETQRNKGNFPGRFSGRQFSNSRSEMNVSTLELGDSALYLCASCLGGTTDTQYFGPGTRLTVL.